This TCR beta chain was retrieved from a study of T-cell memory formation after mild COVID-19. TCRdb fed the 5' RACE reads into MiXCR, producing one record per CDR3 protein. The data contain about 250,000 distinct CDR3 sequences, approximately 18% of them singletons. The specimen sequenced was PBMCs or a T cell subset sorted from them (not recorded which). The sequence derives from a man between 18 and 29 years old who had mild COVID-19 (a few samples of this study predate the infection). Cell type and time point are not known.

The CDR3 DNA is TGTGCCAGTAAAGACAGGGTCCGAGACAATGAGCAGTTCTTC. It codes for CASKDRVRDNEQFF. This chain connects TRBV28 to TRBJ2-1; 7 nucleotides match TRBD1. The CDR3 totals 14 residues. The trim removed 9 bases at V and 5 bases at J, leaving 10 bases unmatched. CDR1 is MDHEN and CDR2 is SYDVKM in the germline V gene.